The 29 T cell receptor beta chains given below trace back to one sample, sequenced in a study of shared clonotypes between healthy human individuals. Naive-designated CD8 cells lacked CD45RO, were positively enriched for CCR7, and omitted terminally differentiated effector memory CD45RA+ cells. Only in-frame clones appear in the TCRdb table, and some are missing; sequencing was by immunoSEQ multiplex PCR. The table shows around 1.9 million clones, with about 93% occurring only once. Sequencing was performed on naive CD8+ T cells from PBMCs. These receptors all stem from a man between 18 and 35 years old in good health. Some clones in this sample may be carry-over from other donors' samples.

The V call is TRBV28, the J call TRBJ2-3; possibly TRBD1 for D (6 bases). Between the trimmed V and J ends, which lost 5 bases and 2 bases, there was a span of 20 bases. Per the germline V gene, CDR1 is MDHEN and CDR2 is SYDVKM. This CDR3 has 17 amino acids. The CDR3 DNA reads TGTGCCAGCAGTCCCCGGCCCGGGACATCTAACACAGATACGCAGTATTTT. Translation: CASSPRPGTSNTDTQYF.

The chain uses TRBV7-9 and TRBJ2-5; 9 bases line up with TRBD1. The V gene's germline CDR1 is SEHNR and CDR2 FQNEAQ (reference sequence). With 4 bases clipped from V and 4 bases from J, the junction kept 10 bases outside the gene matches. The CDR3 extends over 16 amino acids. CDR3 residues: CASSSADRGLTETQYF. CDR3 in DNA: TGTGCCAGCAGCTCGGCGGACAGGGGATTGACAGAGACCCAGTACTTC. The full variable domain, rest sourced from reference TRBV7-9 and TRBJ2-5, is DTGVSQNPRHKITKRGQNVTFRCDPISEHNRLYWYRQTLGQGPEFLTYFQNEAQLEKSRLLSDRFSAERPKGSFSTLEIQRTEQGDSAMYLCASSSADRGLTETQYFGPGTRLLVL.

This clone was picked up one time. The rearrangement joins TRBV14 to TRBJ1-2; the match to TRBD1 covers 7 bases. CDR3 length: 14 amino acids. Per the germline V gene, CDR1 is SGHDN and CDR2 is FVKESK. The junction had 11 bases not matched to a gene; V was cut back by 6 bases and J by 7 bases. CDR3 region: CASSSAGTVGGYTF. Here the CDR3 DNA reads TGTGCCAGCAGTTCGGCCGGGACAGTGGGTGGCTACACCTTC.

The chain combines TRBV10-3 with TRBJ2-2; 10 bases align to TRBD2. The CDR3 loop spans 15 amino acids. With V trimmed by 7 bases and J by 0 bases, 2 bases remained unmatched. Germline V gene sequence: CDR1 ENHRY, CDR2 SYGVKD. The CDR3 sequence is CAINGLAANTGELFF. The CDR3 DNA reads TGTGCCATCAATGGACTAGCGGCGAACACCGGGGAGCTGTTTTTT.

This chain joins TRBV27 and TRBJ2-7; TRBD2 agrees at 7 bases. V dropped 7 bases and J dropped 3; count of bases not matched to a gene: 12. CDR1 is MNHEY and CDR2 is SMNVEV in the germline V gene (reference sequence). CDR3 size: 15 residues. CDR3 bases: TGTGCCAGCATGTCCTTGCCGGGGGAGGGCTACGAGCAGTACTTC. This sequence encodes CASMSLPGEGYEQYF.

This chain joins TRBV28 and TRBJ2-3; D not resolved. V lost 1 base, J lost 0 bases, and 8 bases lay in between. There are 15 residues in the CDR3. Germline V CDR1 and CDR2: MDHEN, SYDVKM. This chain's CDR3 is CASSLSQRSTDTQYF. CDR3 bases: TGTGCCAGCAGTTTATCCCAAAGGAGCACAGATACGCAGTATTTT.

The chain combines TRBV2 with TRBJ1-1; TRBD1 aligns across 10 bases. CDR3 length: 16 amino acids. Germline CDR1 is SNHLY and CDR2 is FYNNEI. Trimming took 8 bases from V and 2 from J; bases not matched to a gene: 11. As DNA, the CDR3 is TGTGCCAGCGCTGTGGGACAGGGGACGAAAAACACTGAAGCTTTCTTT. As protein: CASAVGQGTKNTEAFF.

To note about this clone: Additional DNA sequences in this sample encode the identical CDR3. V is TRBV9 and J is TRBJ2-1; no clear D gene. V shed 0 bases and J shed 5 bases, with 3 bases lying between them. CDR1 and CDR2 from the germline V gene are SGDLS and YYNGEE. The CDR3 has 12 amino acids. The CDR3 spells CASSVGDNEQFF. In DNA form, the CDR3 reads TGTGCCAGCAGCGTAGGCGACAATGAGCAGTTCTTC.

This rearrangement joins TRBV27 to TRBJ1-1, with a tentative D call TRBD1 (5 bases). Germline V gives CDR1 MNHEY, CDR2 SMNVEV (reference sequence). Trimming left V 6 bases short and J 0 bases short, with 17 bases between. CDR3 length equals 16 residues. The CDR3 sequence: CASRLTGLLMNTEAFF. CDR3 nucleotides: TGTGCCAGCAGACTAACGGGACTCCTTATGAACACTGAAGCTTTCTTT.

In its sample, this clone was seen once. Other DNA sequences in the same sample also yield this CDR3. The V gene is TRBV7-9, the J gene TRBJ2-7; D not certain. Trimming removed 3 bases from V and 2 bases from J, with 5 bases in between. The CDR3 consists of 12 residues. The germline CDR1 and CDR2 sequences are SEHNR and FQNEAQ (reference sequence). The chain's CDR3 is CASSFLTYEQYF. In nucleotides, the CDR3 is TGTGCCAGCAGCTTTTTAACCTACGAGCAGTACTTC.

The rearrangement joins TRBV27 to TRBJ2-7; D unclear. This CDR3 contains 13 residues. V shed 5 bases and J shed 3 bases, with 11 bases lying between them. Germline V CDR1 and CDR2: MNHEY, SMNVEV (reference sequence). For the CDR3, the DNA is TGTGCCAGCAGTCCCCGGATCTACTACGAGCAGTACTTC. It yields the protein CASSPRIYYEQYF.

This rearrangement joins TRBV7-9 to TRBJ2-7; D is tentatively TRBD1 or TRBD2 (6 bases each). CDR1 is SEHNR and CDR2 is FQNEAQ in the germline V gene (reference sequence). Between the trimmed V and J ends, which lost 8 bases and 3 bases, there was a span of 17 bases. This CDR3 has 14 amino acids. CDR3 amino acids: CASGGPGLDYEQYF. Written as DNA, the CDR3 is TGTGCCAGCGGGGGGCCAGGGTTGGACTACGAGCAGTACTTC. Full variable domain (outside the CDR3, taken from reference TRBV7-9 and TRBJ2-7): DTGVSQNPRHKITKRGQNVTFRCDPISEHNRLYWYRQTLGQGPEFLTYFQNEAQLEKSRLLSDRFSAERPKGSFSTLEIQRTEQGDSAMYLCASGGPGLDYEQYFGPGTRLTVT.

This chain links TRBV7-9 with TRBJ2-3; 7 bases are a match to TRBD1. Germline-derived CDR1 and CDR2 are SEHNR and FQNEAQ (reference sequence). The CDR3 contains 18 residues. V lost 4 bases and J lost 0; bases outside the gene matches: 13. The CDR3 bases are TGTGCCAGCAGCTCCCGGGACAGCAACTCCACTAGCACAGATACGCAGTATTTT. Translation: CASSSRDSNSTSTDTQYF.

This clone has only one observation. The chain has TRBV27 and TRBJ2-1; no clear D gene. Germline V CDR1 and CDR2: MNHEY, SMNVEV (reference sequence). The CDR3 runs to 12 residues. V lost 9 bases and J 0 bases, leaving 6 bases between the germline ends. CDR3 sequence: CASRISYNEQFF. The CDR3 DNA reads as TGTGCCAGTAGAATCTCCTACAATGAGCAGTTCTTC.

CDR3 protein: CACTSLGQFF. CDR3 in DNA: TGTGCCTGTACATCCCTGGGGCAGTTCTTC. V gene TRBV30 combines with J gene TRBJ2-1, with D unclear. V lost 6 bases, J lost 12 bases, and 12 bases lay in between. There are 10 residues in the CDR3. Germline CDR1 reads GTSNPN; CDR2 reads SVGIG (reference sequence).

The genes are TRBV27 and TRBJ2-1, with 12 bases that match TRBD2. V lost 7 bases, J lost 5 bases, and 12 bases stayed unmatched. This CDR3 contains 17 residues. Germline CDR1 is MNHEY and CDR2 is SMNVEV (reference sequence). The CDR3 region is CASNPRLAGGPHNEQFF. CDR3 nucleotides: TGTGCCAGCAACCCGAGGCTAGCGGGAGGGCCCCACAATGAGCAGTTCTTC.

With regard to this clone: This specimen includes other DNA sequences encoding the same CDR3. J is TRBJ1-1 and V is TRBV6-6, with 7 bases fitting TRBD1. The CDR3 is made up of 14 amino acids. V trimming: 5 bases; J trimming: 5 bases; junction bases outside the gene matches: 8. The germline V gene encodes CDR1 MNHNY and CDR2 SVGAGI (reference sequence). The CDR3 loop is CASSTRQGGTEAFF. The CDR3 DNA follows: TGTGCCAGCAGTACTCGACAGGGTGGAACTGAAGCTTTCTTT.

This chain connects TRBV10-3 to TRBJ2-7; TRBD2 matches at 7 bases. The length of the CDR3 is 15 residues. The ends lost 0 bases at V and 6 bases at J; junction bases unmatched: 8. In germline, CDR1 is ENHRY, CDR2 SYGVKD. In nucleotides, the CDR3 is TGTGCCATCAGTGAGTCGAGGGTCTCGGGAGGCGAGCAGTACTTC. This codes for CAISESRVSGGEQYF.

The chain combines TRBV19 with TRBJ1-5, with TRBD1 identical over 8 bases. V lost 7 bases, J lost 2 bases, and 7 bases stayed unmatched. Germline V lookup: CDR1 LNHDA, CDR2 SQIVND (reference sequence). The CDR3 spans 15 residues. This chain's CDR3 is CASTQTGEGNQPQHF. Written as DNA, the CDR3 is TGTGCCAGTACCCAGACAGGGGAGGGCAATCAGCCCCAGCATTTT.

V and J are TRBV7-2 and TRBJ2-1; the D call may be TRBD1 or TRBD2 (5 bases each). Germline V gene lookup returns CDR1 SGHTA and CDR2 FQGNSA. Trimming took 4 bases from V and 5 from J, leaving 15 bases between them. The CDR3 spans 15 residues. CDR3 residues: CASSSRDGFNNEQFF. The DNA of the CDR3 is TGTGCCAGCAGCTCCCGGGACGGTTTCAACAATGAGCAGTTCTTC.

The chain carries TRBV9 and TRBJ2-7; D is unclear. This CDR3 is 16 amino acids long. From germline, CDR1 is SGDLS and CDR2 YYNGEE. V lost 0 bases and J lost 5, with 18 bases in between. This CDR3 reads CASSVGAAPYLDEQYF. CDR3 in DNA: TGTGCCAGCAGCGTAGGTGCCGCTCCCTACTTGGACGAGCAGTACTTC. Using reference TRBV9 and TRBJ2-7 for the parts outside the CDR3, the full variable domain is DSGVTQTPKHLITATGQRVTLRCSPRSGDLSVYWYQQSLDQGLQFLIQYYNGEERAKGNILERFSAQQFPDLHSELNLSSLELGDSALYFCASSVGAAPYLDEQYFGPGTRLTVT.

The V gene is TRBV6-1, the J gene TRBJ2-7; either TRBD1 or TRBD2 may supply D (5 bases each). The germline CDR1 and CDR2 sequences are MNHNS and SASEGT. Trimming removed 10 bases from V and 0 bases from J, with 16 bases in between. The CDR3 has 14 amino acids. The CDR3 sequence: CATLGARSSYEQYF. CDR3 nucleotides: TGTGCCACCCTCGGGGCAAGGAGCTCCTACGAGCAGTACTTC.

The chain has TRBV4-3 and TRBJ1-1; 12 bases are a match to TRBD1. In germline, CDR1 is LGHNA, CDR2 YSLEER. The ends lost 6 bases at V and 4 bases at J; junction bases unmatched: 3. The CDR3 spans 14 residues. CDR3 amino acids: CASRPGQGATEAFF. CDR3 in DNA: TGCGCCAGCAGACCGGGACAGGGGGCCACTGAAGCTTTCTTT.

The V gene is TRBV6-1, the J gene TRBJ2-2; 7 bases align to TRBD1. The CDR3 spans 15 residues. Trimming at V came to 3 bases and at J to 1 base, leaving 2 bases not matched to a gene. Germline CDR1 MNHNS, CDR2 SASEGT. The CDR3 DNA is TGTGCCAGCAGTGACCGGGACAGGAACACCGGGGAGCTGTTTTTT. Translating gives CASSDRDRNTGELFF.

This clone was recorded only once. This sequence joins TRBV7-9 and TRBJ2-7; the D gene is possibly TRBD2 (5 bases). CDR3 length: 16 residues. V was clipped by 3 bases and J by 0 bases, with 15 bases between them. The germline V gene has CDR1 SEHNR and CDR2 FQNEAQ (reference sequence). CDR3 sequence reads: CASSFPTWTRSYEQYF. In DNA, the CDR3 is TGTGCCAGCAGCTTTCCTACCTGGACTCGCTCCTACGAGCAGTACTTC.

The chain joins TRBV2 to TRBJ2-7, with D unresolved. V was clipped by 4 bases and J by 0 bases, with 13 bases between them. CDR1 is SNHLY, CDR2 FYNNEI, per germline. CDR3 length equals 15 residues. In DNA form, the CDR3 reads TGTGCCAGCAGTGCGCCAGGCCCCAACTCCTACGAGCAGTACTTC. Its protein is CASSAPGPNSYEQYF.

In DNA, the CDR3 is TGTGCCAGCAGTTCTAACCTGTGGCAGCCCCAGCATTTT. Translating it yields CASSSNLWQPQHF. V usage is TRBV28 and J usage is TRBJ1-5; D remains ambiguous. The germline V and J ends were trimmed by 4 bases and 7 bases, with 11 bases remaining between them. This CDR3 has 13 amino acids. The germline V gene has CDR1 MDHEN and CDR2 SYDVKM.

This sequence joins TRBV27 and TRBJ1-5; D perhaps matches TRBD1 (5 bases). V lost 1 base and J 1 base, leaving 11 bases between the germline ends. The V gene's germline CDR1 is MNHEY and CDR2 SMNVEV (reference sequence). This CDR3 has 16 residues. The CDR3 reads CASSLYGGQSNQPQHF. The CDR3 nucleotides are TGTGCCAGCAGTTTATACGGGGGTCAAAGCAATCAGCCCCAGCATTTT.

CDR3 region: CASSSVELGTGELFF. The CDR3, as DNA: TGTGCCAGCAGCTCGGTCGAACTTGGTACCGGGGAGCTGTTTTTT. J is TRBJ2-2 and V is TRBV7-2; no clear D gene. The CDR3 covers 15 residues. The germline V and J ends were trimmed by 4 bases and 5 bases, with 14 bases remaining between them. From germline, CDR1 is SGHTA and CDR2 FQGNSA.